One T cell receptor beta chain is described in this entry. In the same sample, other DNA sequences code for this CDR3. The CDR3 has 11 amino acids. V was cut by 2 bases and J by 4 bases, with 0 bases left in between. The data derive from a study of T cell responses to AZD1222 COVID-19 vaccine. Clones were read by immunoSEQ multiplex PCR, and TCRdb kept only the in-frame ones, dropping some. The sample shows some 97,000 clones, approximately 89% of them seen only once. The receptor's source is an adult in good health. This material consisted of peripheral blood, taken on day 0 of MenACWY control vaccination. The chain combines TRBV12-3 or TRBV12-4 with TRBJ2-1, with no clear D. The CDR3 here is CASSLYNEQFF. For the CDR3, the DNA is TGTGCCAGCAGTTTATACAATGAGCAGTTCTTC.